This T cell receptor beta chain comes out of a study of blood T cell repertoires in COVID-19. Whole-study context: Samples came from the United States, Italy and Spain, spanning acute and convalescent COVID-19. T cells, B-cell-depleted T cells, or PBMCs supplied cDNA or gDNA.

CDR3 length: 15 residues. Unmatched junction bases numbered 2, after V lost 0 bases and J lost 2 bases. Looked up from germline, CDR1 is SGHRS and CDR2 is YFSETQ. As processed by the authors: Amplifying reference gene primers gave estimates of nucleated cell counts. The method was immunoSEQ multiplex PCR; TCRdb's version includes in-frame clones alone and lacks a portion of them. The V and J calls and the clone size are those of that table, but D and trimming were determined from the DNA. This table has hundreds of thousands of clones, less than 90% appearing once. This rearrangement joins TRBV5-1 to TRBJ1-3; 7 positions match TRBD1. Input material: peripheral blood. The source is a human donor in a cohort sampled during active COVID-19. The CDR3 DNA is TGCGCCAGCAGCTTGGGGGGACAGACTGGAAACACCATATATTTT. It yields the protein CASSLGGQTGNTIYF.